The T cell receptor beta chain under discussion was sequenced for a study of chemoradiotherapy in HPV16-positive cancers. A remark on this clone: A much larger clone is a single base away; this may be a read error.

Clones were sequenced by immunoSEQ multiplex PCR, and TCRdb holds only the in-frame ones, with some missing. This sample carries more than 13,000 clones, almost 90% of them seen once, and the ten largest clones take approximately 3.5%. There are 17 residues in the CDR3. The trim removed 1 base at V and 2 bases at J, leaving 6 bases unmatched. In germline, CDR1 is GTSNPN, CDR2 SVGIG (reference sequence). This TCR came from a human donor with HPV-associated anogenital cancer. The material was blood, obtained from a patient who underwent chemoradiotherapy. The genes are TRBV30 and TRBJ2-5, with 14 bases that match TRBD2. The CDR3: CAWSGATSGGGQETQYF. DNA of the CDR3: TGTGCCTGGAGTGGCGCGACTAGCGGGGGGGGACAAGAGACCCAGTACTTC.